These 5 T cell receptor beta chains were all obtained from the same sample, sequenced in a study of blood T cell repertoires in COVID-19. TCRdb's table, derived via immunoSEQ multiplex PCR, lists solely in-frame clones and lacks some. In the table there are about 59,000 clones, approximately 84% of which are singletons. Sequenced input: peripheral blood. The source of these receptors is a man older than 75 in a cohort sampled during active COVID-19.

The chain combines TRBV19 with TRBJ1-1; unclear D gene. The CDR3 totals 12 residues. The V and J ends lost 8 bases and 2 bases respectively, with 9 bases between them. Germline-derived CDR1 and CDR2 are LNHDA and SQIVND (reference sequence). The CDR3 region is CASAGYNTEAFF. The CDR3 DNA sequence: TGTGCCAGTGCAGGTTATAACACTGAAGCTTTCTTT.

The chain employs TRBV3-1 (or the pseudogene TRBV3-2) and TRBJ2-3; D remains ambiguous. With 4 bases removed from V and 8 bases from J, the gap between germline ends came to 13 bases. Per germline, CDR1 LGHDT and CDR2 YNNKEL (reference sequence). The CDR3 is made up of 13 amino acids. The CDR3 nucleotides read TGTGCCAGCAGCCTCAATCGGTACGGTACGCAGTATTTT. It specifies CASSLNRYGTQYF.

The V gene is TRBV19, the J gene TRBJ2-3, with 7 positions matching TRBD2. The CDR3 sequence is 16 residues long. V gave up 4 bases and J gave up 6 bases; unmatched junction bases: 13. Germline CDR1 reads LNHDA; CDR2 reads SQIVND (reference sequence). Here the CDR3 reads CASSSNRGVGGDTQYF. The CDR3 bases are TGTGCCAGTAGTAGCAATAGAGGTGTGGGGGGGGATACGCAGTATTTT.

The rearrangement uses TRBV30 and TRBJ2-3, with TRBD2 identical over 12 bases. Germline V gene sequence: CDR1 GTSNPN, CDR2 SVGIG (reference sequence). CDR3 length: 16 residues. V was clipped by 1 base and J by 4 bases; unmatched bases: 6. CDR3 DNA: TGTGCCTGGAGTGGACTAGCGGGAGTGAGGGCAGATACGCAGTATTTT. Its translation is CAWSGLAGVRADTQYF.

CDR3 in DNA: TGCGCCAGCAGCTCTTGGGCAGGGGGATCGGAGACCCAGTACTTC. Translation: CASSSWAGGSETQYF. The chain combines TRBV5-1 with TRBJ2-5, with 7 bases fitting TRBD1. The CDR3 spans 15 residues. The ends lost 3 bases at V and 5 bases at J; junction bases unmatched: 10. Germline V gives CDR1 SGHRS, CDR2 YFSETQ.